This entry lists 30 T cell receptor beta chains sequenced from one sample in a study of T cells expressing NK-cell markers. TCRdb re-called the 5' RACE reads and gives one entry per CDR3 protein, without DNA. The table lists 350,000 to 450,000 distinct CDR3 sequences. Sequenced material: blood T cells: a sorted CD56 or NKG2C T cell subset, CD4+ or CD8+ T cells, or bulk PBMC T cells (not recorded which). All receptors derive from a man aged 18 to 70 in good health.

This chain uses TRBV5-1 with TRBJ1-5; lacking DNA, the TRBD1 call made by TCRdb goes unchecked. The length of the CDR3 is 14 residues. CDR1 and CDR2 from the germline V gene are SGHRS and YFSETQ. This CDR3 reads CASSLLGAGQPQHF.

The chain carries TRBV5-8 and TRBJ2-4; TCRdb's D gene call, TRBD2, goes unchecked for lack of DNA. This CDR3 has 16 amino acids. Germline V gene data show CDR1 as SGHTS and CDR2 as YDEGEE. CDR3 amino acids: CASSLGEQLAKNIQYF.

The rearrangement uses TRBV12-3 or TRBV12-4 and TRBJ1-1; TCRdb lists TRBD1, though no DNA is available to test this call. The CDR3 spans 13 residues. This chain's CDR3 is CASSLKQGSRAFF.

The rearrangement joins TRBV6-1 to TRBJ2-2; TCRdb reports TRBD1, a call that lacks DNA to check it against. The CDR3 sequence is 14 residues long. Looked up from germline, CDR1 is MNHNS and CDR2 is SASEGT. CDR3 sequence reads: CATLRDRNTGELFF.

V usage is TRBV5-4 and J usage is TRBJ2-7; the TRBD1 assignment by TCRdb is unverifiable without DNA. Germline CDR1 SGHNT, CDR2 YYREEE (reference sequence). CDR3 size: 14 residues. CDR3 sequence reads: CASSTGQSPYEQYF.

The chain joins TRBV4-1 to TRBJ2-2. CDR1 is MGHRA and CDR2 is YSYEKL in the germline V gene. This CDR3 comprises 13 residues. The CDR3 protein is CASSQDGFGELFF.

The rearrangement joins TRBV3-1 to TRBJ2-6. Germline V lookup: CDR1 LGHDT, CDR2 YNNKEL (reference sequence). The CDR3 runs to 18 residues. The CDR3 is CASSQDRMIHSGANVLTF.

This sequence joins TRBV7-6 and TRBJ1-6; TCRdb's D gene call, TRBD1, goes unchecked for lack of DNA. This CDR3 contains 16 residues. Germline-derived CDR1 and CDR2 are SGHVS and FNYEAQ. The CDR3: CASSSLLAGINSPLHF.

The chain couples TRBV7-2 to TRBJ2-2; TCRdb's D gene call, TRBD1, goes unchecked for lack of DNA. Looked up from germline, CDR1 is SGHTA and CDR2 is FQGNSA. This CDR3 has 14 amino acids. This CDR3 is CASSSKGGLGELFF.

The chain recombines TRBV12-3 or TRBV12-4 with TRBJ2-1; as DNA is missing, the TRBD2 call by TCRdb cannot be tested. CDR3 length: 15 amino acids. The CDR3 is CASSGGLGPYNEQFF.

The V gene is TRBV12-5, the J gene TRBJ2-7; TCRdb names TRBD1, which stays unverified in the absence of DNA. CDR3 length: 14 amino acids. Germline CDR1 is LGHNT and CDR2 is FRNRAP. CDR3 region: CASGLERPGDEQYF.

This CDR3 reads CASSLAKAGGPNEQYF. The chain employs TRBV12-3 or TRBV12-4 and TRBJ2-7; there is no DNA to check the TCRdb D call of TRBD2. CDR3 size: 16 residues.

The chain couples TRBV14 to TRBJ2-1; the D call from TCRdb, TRBD1, cannot be confirmed without DNA. Germline CDR1 and CDR2: SGHDN and FVKESK. The length of the CDR3 is 16 residues. The CDR3 reads CASSQDGGGIYNEQFF.

This chain links TRBV2 with TRBJ1-1. CDR3 length: 15 amino acids. Germline assignment: CDR1 SNHLY and CDR2 FYNNEI. This CDR3 reads CASSGWGDMNTEAFF.

The rearrangement links TRBV6-1 to TRBJ1-4; TCRdb names TRBD1, which stays unverified in the absence of DNA. Per the germline V gene, CDR1 is MNHNS and CDR2 is SASEGT. The CDR3 totals 14 residues. CDR3 amino acids: CASRGGQEREKLFF.

The rearrangement joins TRBV12-3 or TRBV12-4 to TRBJ1-1. The CDR3 length is 13 residues. This CDR3 is CASSLQGRAEAFF.

This CDR3 reads CATASKDSNQPQHF. The chain has TRBV24-1 and TRBJ1-5. Per germline, CDR1 KGHDR and CDR2 SFDVKD. CDR3 length: 14 residues.

The chain employs TRBV9 and TRBJ2-3; absent DNA, TCRdb's TRBD1 call cannot be checked. Per the germline V gene, CDR1 is SGDLS and CDR2 is YYNGEE. This CDR3 comprises 18 residues. The CDR3 spells CASSVGGLRGFAADTQYF.

V is TRBV5-1 and J is TRBJ2-3; TCRdb outputs TRBD2, but without DNA this stays unchecked. The CDR3 has 14 residues. Germline lookup yields CDR1 SGHRS and CDR2 YFSETQ. The CDR3 sequence is CASGRDSYTDTQYF.

This chain joins TRBV9 and TRBJ2-3; without DNA, the TCRdb call of TRBD2 cannot be checked. The CDR3 loop spans 15 amino acids. CDR1 SGDLS and CDR2 YYNGEE come from the germline V gene. This chain's CDR3 is CASGKGLAAADTQYF.

This chain links TRBV7-9 with TRBJ2-1; TCRdb indicates TRBD1, and absent DNA this call remains unverified. The CDR3 loop spans 15 amino acids. The germline CDR1 and CDR2 sequences are SEHNR and FQNEAQ (reference sequence). The CDR3 spells CASSQLDGIHNEQFF.

CDR3: CSAPVAGGFTDTQYF. The V and J genes are TRBV20-1 and TRBJ2-3; TCRdb proposes TRBD2, but this gene call is untestable without DNA. Per the germline V gene, CDR1 is DFQATT and CDR2 is SNEGSKA (reference sequence). The CDR3 sequence is 15 residues long.

The rearrangement links TRBV7-9 to TRBJ2-7. The CDR3 length is 14 residues. Germline values: CDR1 SEHNR, CDR2 FQNEAQ (reference sequence). CDR3 protein: CASSPVDSTYEQYF. Filled out from reference TRBV7-9 and TRBJ2-7, the complete variable domain reads DTGVSQNPRHKITKRGQNVTFRCDPISEHNRLYWYRQTLGQGPEFLTYFQNEAQLEKSRLLSDRFSAERPKGSFSTLEIQRTEQGDSAMYLCASSPVDSTYEQYFGPGTRLTVT.

The CDR3 sequence is CASSEAGGYSNQPQHF. The V call is TRBV6-1, the J call TRBJ1-5. Germline CDR1 and CDR2: MNHNS and SASEGT. The CDR3 contains 16 residues.

The rearrangement joins TRBV6-5 to TRBJ2-2; TCRdb outputs TRBD1, but without DNA this stays unchecked. CDR3 length: 17 residues. The germline gives CDR1 MNHEY, CDR2 SVGAGI. The CDR3 here is CASSYGSGGRSTGELFF.

The V gene is TRBV12-3 or TRBV12-4, the J gene TRBJ1-2; TCRdb's D gene call, TRBD1, goes unchecked for lack of DNA. This CDR3 is 15 amino acids long. The CDR3 region is CASSRKGQPLWGYTF.

The V and J genes are TRBV18 and TRBJ1-3; TCRdb proposes TRBD1, but this gene call is untestable without DNA. CDR3 size: 17 residues. Germline CDR1 and CDR2: KGHSH and LQKENI. CDR3 loop: CASSPLPGQNSGNTIYF.

This chain connects TRBV7-3 to TRBJ2-7; TCRdb proposes TRBD1, but this gene call is untestable without DNA. Germline CDR1 reads SGHTA; CDR2 reads FQGTGA. CDR3 length equals 15 residues. CDR3 loop: CASSLRGQLGYEQYF.

The rearrangement uses TRBV6-5 and TRBJ2-1; without DNA, the TCRdb call of TRBD2 cannot be checked. The CDR3 runs 17 residues. Per germline, CDR1 MNHEY and CDR2 SVGAGI. CDR3 sequence reads: CASSYSVGTSGVNEQFF.

This rearrangement joins TRBV7-8 to TRBJ1-2. Germline V CDR1 and CDR2: SGHVS, FQNEAQ. The CDR3 sequence is 14 residues long. CDR3: CASSSLARNYGYTF.